This T cell receptor (beta chain) was identified in a study of cytomegalovirus exposure and HLA in healthy donors. Per germline, CDR1 LGHNA and CDR2 YNFKEQ. The CDR3 sequence is 15 residues long. After removal of 0 bases from V and 8 bases from J, the junction contained 6 bases not matched to a gene. Study-wide results and caveats: An Asian-associated ancestry cluster reportedly showed fewer N-insertions than the roughly 670-donor mean in a later analysis. Earlier analysis yielded a pattern in which most TCR beta V segments were productive about 90% or about 30% of the time. It is likely that the observed cluster of highly shared sequence variants was a sequencing artifact. Exclusion applied to some V segments, including TRBV6-2 and TRBV6-3, as they were indistinguishable.

PCR primers comprised 60 Vbeta and 13 Jbeta primers. The table came from immunoSEQ multiplex PCR; TCRdb's copy has only in-frame clones and leaves some out. The data contain fewer than 100,000 clones, less than 85% of them seen just once; the ten biggest clones take up around 0.96%. Concerning this clone: Its specificity is unknown.

This chain connects TRBV4-2 to TRBJ2-1; 8 bases align to TRBD2. Sequenced sample: PBMCs. The clonotype comes from a male donor in good health and CMV-seronegative. The CDR3 region is CASSQDWTSRYEQFF. CDR3 sequence (DNA): TGTGCCAGCAGCCAAGATTGGACTAGCCGGTATGAGCAGTTCTTC.